This is a list of T cell receptor beta chains from one sample in a study of beta chain features in type 1 diabetes. Assay: immunoSEQ multiplex PCR; the TCRdb copy retains only in-frame clones and omits some. Seen here are about 620,000 clones, around 16% observed once, and the top ten hold about 0.086%. What was sequenced was naive CD4+ T cells from blood. These receptors were collected from a man aged 18 to 35 in good health. The CDR3 runs from the conserved cysteine through the conserved F or W. Fields, in order: clone size, V gene, J gene, D gene, CDR3 protein, CDR3 DNA. A D gene is named only where the DNA matches it firmly. Where a row states a size, it is once, few, many or the class of an expanded clone; other rows omit it.

abundance: -; v_gene: TRBV12-5; j_gene: TRBJ2-2; d_gene: -; CDR3aa: CASGLVLSAKTGELFF; CDR3nt: TGTGCTAGTGGTTTGGTATTGTCGGCGAAAACCGGGGAGCTGTTTTTT
abundance: -; v_gene: TRBV5-8; j_gene: TRBJ1-1; d_gene: -; CDR3aa: CASSLAGKAFF; CDR3nt: TGTGCCAGCAGCTTGGCAGGGAAAGCTTTCTTT
abundance: few; v_gene: TRBV5-1; j_gene: TRBJ2-7; d_gene: TRBD1; CDR3aa: CASSRRDRSPYEQYF; CDR3nt: TGCGCCAGCAGCCGCAGGGACAGGTCCCCCTACGAGCAGTACTTC
abundance: few; v_gene: TRBV4-3; j_gene: TRBJ1-4; d_gene: -; CDR3aa: CASSAEGGRDEKLFF; CDR3nt: TGCGCCAGCAGCGCCGAGGGGGGGAGAGATGAAAAACTGTTTTTT
abundance: few; v_gene: TRBV6-6; j_gene: TRBJ2-1; d_gene: TRBD2; CDR3aa: CASSPTGTSGAFF; CDR3nt: TGTGCCAGCAGTCCCACCGGGACTAGTGGTGCGTTCTTC
abundance: few; v_gene: TRBV5-1; j_gene: TRBJ1-5; d_gene: -; CDR3aa: CASSLEGLNQPQHF; CDR3nt: TGCGCCAGCAGCTTGGAAGGTTTAAATCAGCCCCAGCATTTT
abundance: -; v_gene: TRBV9; j_gene: TRBJ1-3; d_gene: -; CDR3aa: CASSVPRTGSGNTIYF; CDR3nt: TGTGCCAGCAGCGTACCCCGGACCGGCTCTGGAAACACCATATATTTT
abundance: few; v_gene: TRBV6-5; j_gene: TRBJ2-7; d_gene: TRBD1; CDR3aa: CASSYLGQLPHEQYF; CDR3nt: TGTGCCAGCAGTTACCTGGGACAGCTTCCCCACGAGCAGTACTTC
abundance: few; v_gene: TRBV7-6; j_gene: TRBJ2-7; d_gene: -; CDR3aa: CASSLVFDSYEQYF; CDR3nt: TGTGCCAGCAGCTTGGTATTTGACTCCTACGAGCAGTACTTC
abundance: few; v_gene: TRBV11-2; j_gene: TRBJ1-2; d_gene: -; CDR3aa: CASKAPGGAVYGYTF; CDR3nt: TGTGCCAGCAAAGCCCCGGGGGGCGCGGTCTATGGCTACACCTTC
abundance: -; v_gene: TRBV27; j_gene: TRBJ1-6; d_gene: TRBD1; CDR3aa: CASSLRQGGSYNSPLHF; CDR3nt: TGTGCCAGCAGTTTACGGCAGGGGGGCTCCTATAATTCACCCCTCCACTTT